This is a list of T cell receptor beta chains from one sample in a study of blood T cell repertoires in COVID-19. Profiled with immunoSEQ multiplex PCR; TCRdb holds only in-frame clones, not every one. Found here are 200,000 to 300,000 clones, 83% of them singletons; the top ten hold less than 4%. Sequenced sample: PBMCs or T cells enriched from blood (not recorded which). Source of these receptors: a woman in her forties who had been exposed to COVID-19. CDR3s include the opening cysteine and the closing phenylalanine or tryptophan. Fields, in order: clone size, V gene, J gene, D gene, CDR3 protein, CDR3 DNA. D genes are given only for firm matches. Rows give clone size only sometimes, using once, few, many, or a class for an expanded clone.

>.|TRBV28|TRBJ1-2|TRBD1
CASSLLGQGPEGGYTF
TGTGCCAGCAGTTTACTCGGACAGGGGCCAGAAGGTGGCTACACCTTC
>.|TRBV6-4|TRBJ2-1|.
CASSDRLRPAYNEQFF
TGTGCCAGCAGTGATAGACTTAGGCCGGCCTACAATGAGCAGTTCTTC
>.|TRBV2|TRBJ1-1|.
CASSETQGRGTEAFF
TGTGCCAGCAGTGAGACCCAGGGCAGGGGCACTGAAGCTTTCTTT
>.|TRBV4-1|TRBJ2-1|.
CASSQVQGSKNEQFF
TGCGCCAGCAGCCAAGTACAGGGATCTAAAAATGAGCAGTTCTTC
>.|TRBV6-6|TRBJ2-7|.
CASSYSSPSNYEQYF
TGTGCCAGCAGTTACTCGAGTCCTAGCAACTACGAGCAGTACTTC
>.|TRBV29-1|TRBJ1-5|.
CSVGTAIGNQPQHF
TGCAGCGTTGGGACAGCCATCGGCAATCAGCCCCAGCATTTT
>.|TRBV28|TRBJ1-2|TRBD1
CASSPQGGYGYTF
TGTGCCAGCAGTCCGCAGGGGGGATATGGCTACACCTTC
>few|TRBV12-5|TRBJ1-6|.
CASGLLLTLDSPLHF
TGTGCTAGTGGTTTGTTACTGACACTTGATTCACCCCTCCACTTT
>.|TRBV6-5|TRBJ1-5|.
CASTGWLQGNQPQHF
TGTGCCAGCACCGGATGGTTACAGGGCAATCAGCCCCAGCATTTT
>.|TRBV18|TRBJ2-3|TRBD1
CASSRLGQGRDTQYF
TGTGCCAGCTCACGGCTGGGACAGGGTAGAGATACGCAGTATTTT
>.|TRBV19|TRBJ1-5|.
CASSIPGDQPQHF
TGTGCCAGTAGTATTCCCGGGGATCAGCCCCAGCATTTT
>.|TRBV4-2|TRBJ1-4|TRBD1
CASSRGQDNEKLFF
TGTGCCAGCAGCCGGGGACAGGATAATGAAAAACTGTTTTTT
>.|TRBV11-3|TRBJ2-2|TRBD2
CASSTPGGTGELFF
TGTGCCAGCAGCACCCCGGGAGGGACCGGGGAGCTGTTTTTT
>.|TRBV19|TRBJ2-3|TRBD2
CASSWQGLGLASGSTDTQYF
TGTGCCAGTAGTTGGCAGGGCCTCGGTCTGGCTAGCGGTTCCACAGATACGCAGTATTTT
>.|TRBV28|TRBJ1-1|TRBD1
CASSRLDRGSTEAFF
TGTGCCAGCAGTCGCCTCGACAGGGGGAGCACTGAAGCTTTCTTT
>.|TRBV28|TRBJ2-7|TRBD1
CASSPTIGTVPYEQYF
TGTGCCAGCAGCCCTACGATCGGGACAGTTCCCTACGAGCAGTACTTC
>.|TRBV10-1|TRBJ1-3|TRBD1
CASRTGSFSGNTIYF
TGCGCCAGCAGGACAGGGAGCTTCTCTGGAAACACCATATATTTT
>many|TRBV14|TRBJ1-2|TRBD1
CASSLLTGGSNYGYTF
TGTGCCAGCAGCCTTTTGACAGGGGGCTCTAACTATGGCTACACCTTC
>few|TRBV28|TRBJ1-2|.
CASSQIRTIAYGYTF
TGTGCCAGCAGTCAGATTAGGACTATCGCATATGGCTACACCTTC
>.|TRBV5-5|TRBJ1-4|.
CASVMGSDPGEKLFF
TGTGCCAGCGTTATGGGGTCGGATCCGGGAGAAAAACTGTTTTTT
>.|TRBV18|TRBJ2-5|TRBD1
CASSPGQKETQYF
TGTGCCAGCTCCCCGGGACAGAAAGAGACCCAGTACTTC
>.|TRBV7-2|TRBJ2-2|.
CASSVQGAVGELFF
TGTGCCAGCAGCGTACAAGGGGCCGTAGGGGAGCTGTTTTTT
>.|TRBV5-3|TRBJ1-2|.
CARSFPRACYGYTF
TGTGCCAGAAGCTTTCCGAGGGCTTGCTATGGCTACACCTTC
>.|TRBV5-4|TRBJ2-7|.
CASSLSGQRGEQYF
TGTGCCAGCAGCTTGTCGGGACAAAGGGGAGAGCAGTACTTC
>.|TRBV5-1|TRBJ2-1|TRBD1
CASSPGTGPYNEQFF
TGCGCCAGCAGCCCTGGGACAGGGCCCTACAATGAGCAGTTCTTC
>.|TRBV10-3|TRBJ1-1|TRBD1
CAIIPGQGNTEAFF
TGTGCCATCATACCGGGACAGGGGAACACTGAAGCTTTCTTT
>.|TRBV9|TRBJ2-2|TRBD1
CASSGLQGADTGELFF
TGTGCCAGCAGCGGGTTACAGGGGGCGGACACCGGGGAGCTGTTTTTT
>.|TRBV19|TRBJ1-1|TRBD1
CASSALLDRGIPFF
TGTGCCAGTAGTGCCTTACTGGACAGGGGCATACCTTTCTTT
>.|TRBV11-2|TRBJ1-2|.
CASSLLNGYTF
TGTGCCAGCAGCTTATTAAATGGCTACACCTTC
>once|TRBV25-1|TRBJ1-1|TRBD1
CASSDPGQGWDTEAFF
TGTGCCAGCAGTGACCCGGGACAGGGATGGGACACTGAAGCTTTCTTT
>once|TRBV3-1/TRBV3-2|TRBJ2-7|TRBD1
CASSRSGQGPSYEQYF
TGTGCCAGCAGCCGTTCGGGACAGGGGCCCTCCTACGAGCAGTACTTC
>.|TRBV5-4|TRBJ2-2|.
CASSLNSPQGGELFF
TGTGCCAGCAGCTTGAACTCTCCCCAGGGAGGGGAGCTGTTTTTT
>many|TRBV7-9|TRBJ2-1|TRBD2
CASSSGLAGGLGEQFF
TGTGCCAGCAGCTCCGGACTAGCGGGGGGGCTGGGTGAGCAGTTCTTC
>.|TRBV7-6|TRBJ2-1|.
CASSPYASSYNEQFF
TGTGCCAGCAGCCCCTACGCGAGCTCCTACAATGAGCAGTTCTTC
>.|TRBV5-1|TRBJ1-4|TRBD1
CASSLSGGQGGEKLFF
TGCGCCAGCAGCTTATCCGGGGGACAGGGAGGTGAAAAACTGTTTTTT